The rows below give T cell receptor beta chains drawn from one sample of a study of cytomegalovirus exposure and HLA in healthy donors. Sequencing was performed with immunoSEQ multiplex PCR; in TCRdb, only in-frame clones are kept and a portion is missing. The sample shows about 120,000 clones, about four fifths of them seen only once. Specimen: PBMCs. The receptors shown here come from a woman under 30 in good health and CMV-seronegative. CDR3s include the opening cysteine and the closing phenylalanine or tryptophan. D genes are given only for firm matches. A row's size may be missing; if present it is once, few, many or a size class.

clone_size | j_call | d_call | v_call | cdr3_nt | cdr3_aa
- | TRBJ1-2 | - | TRBV19 | TGTGCCAGTAGCGGGGGAGATGGCTACACCTTC | CASSGGDGYTF
few | TRBJ2-7 | TRBD1 | TRBV27 | TGTGCCAGCGCCAGTTGGGACAGAATCTACGAGCAGTACTTC | CASASWDRIYEQYF
- | TRBJ1-4 | - | TRBV5-3 | TGTGCCAGAAGCCTACGAACTGTAGTAATACCGAACTGTGAAAAACTGTTTTTT | CARSLRTVVIPNCEKLFF
few | TRBJ1-4 | - | TRBV19 | TGTGCCAGTAGTATACCGGGACTCACCCAAAAACTGTTTTTT | CASSIPGLTQKLFF
- | TRBJ2-2 | - | TRBV5-1 | TGCGCCAGCAGCTCGAGCGCGAACACCGGGGAGCTGTTTTTT | CASSSSANTGELFF
once | TRBJ1-3 | - | TRBV28 | TGTGCCAGCAGTTTGGCCAGAAACACCATATATTTT | CASSLARNTIYF
- | TRBJ2-3 | - | TRBV29-1 | TGCAGCGTTGACGAGGACTCAGATACGCAGTATTTT | CSVDEDSDTQYF
medium-sized | TRBJ1-3 | - | TRBV2 | TGTGCCAGCAGCGCAGGGGAGAGAAACACCATATATTTT | CASSAGERNTIYF
once | TRBJ1-1 | TRBD1 | TRBV6-1 | TGTGCCAGCAGTTCCTTTCAGGGGGTGAACACTGAAGCTTTCTTT | CASSSFQGVNTEAFF
- | TRBJ1-2 | TRBD1 | TRBV6-1 | TGTGCCAGCAGAACAGGGGATTATGGCTACACCTTC | CASRTGDYGYTF
- | TRBJ2-1 | TRBD2 | TRBV10-1 | TGCGCCAGCAGTGAACCCACTAGCGGGAGGAGCGATGAGCAGTTCTTC | CASSEPTSGRSDEQFF
- | TRBJ2-5 | TRBD2 | TRBV15 | TGTGCCACCAGTAGAGATAAAATAGCGGGCCTACAAGAGACCCAGTACTTC | CATSRDKIAGLQETQYF
- | TRBJ1-2 | - | TRBV6-5 | TGTGCCAGCACCAAAAGCCCTTTGGACTATGGCTACACCTTC | CASTKSPLDYGYTF
- | TRBJ2-1 | - | TRBV6-1 | TGTGCCAGCTCCGGACAGAGCTACAATGAGCAGTTCTTC | CASSGQSYNEQFF
- | TRBJ2-5 | TRBD1 | TRBV5-1 | TGCGCCAGCAGCCGGGACAGCCCTGGGACCCAGTACTTC | CASSRDSPGTQYF
- | TRBJ2-6 | - | TRBV11-2 | TGTGCCAGCAGCTTAAGGGTAGCCGGCTCTGGGGCCAACGGCCTGACTTTC | CASSLRVAGSGANGLTF
few | TRBJ2-7 | TRBD2 | TRBV7-6 | TGTGCCAGCAGCTTGGGGCCTAGCGGGCCCGGGACATCGGGACCAGAGCAGTACTTC | CASSLGPSGPGTSGPEQYF
once | TRBJ2-5 | - | TRBV6-6 | TGTGCCAGCAGTTACGGACAGCTACAAGAGACCCAGTACTTC | CASSYGQLQETQYF
once | TRBJ2-3 | - | TRBV7-9 | TGTGCCAGCAGCTTAGGGGGAACAGGCCTCCAGACCAATACGCAGTATTTT | CASSLGGTGLQTNTQYF
few | TRBJ1-1 | - | TRBV5-1 | TGCGCCAGCAGCTCGAGGATTAAGAACACTGAAGCTTTCTTT | CASSSRIKNTEAFF
- | TRBJ1-2 | - | TRBV15 | TGTGCCACCAGCACTACAACAGGGTCTGGGTATGGCTACACCTTC | CATSTTTGSGYGYTF
- | TRBJ2-7 | - | TRBV27 | TGTGCCAGCAGCTCCCGGCGGGAATCCTACGAGCAGTACTTC | CASSSRRESYEQYF
- | TRBJ1-5 | - | TRBV7-2 | TGTGCCAGCAGCCGGGAAGGTCAAGGTCAGCCCCAGCATTTT | CASSREGQGQPQHF
- | TRBJ1-2 | - | TRBV27 | TGTGCCAGCAGTACTGGGGGACGTGGAGGGCTCTATGGCTACACCTTC | CASSTGGRGGLYGYTF
- | TRBJ2-7 | - | TRBV4-2 | TGTGCCAGCAGCCAAGATCTAGGCGGGGCCTACGAGCAGTACTTC | CASSQDLGGAYEQYF
- | TRBJ1-1 | - | TRBV29-1 | TGCAGCGTTGTCTTCTCCACTGAAGCTTTCTTT | CSVVFSTEAFF
- | TRBJ1-6 | - | TRBV7-9 | TGTGCCAGCAGCCCACTAGGTGCCTATAATTCACCCCTCCACTTT | CASSPLGAYNSPLHF
- | TRBJ2-7 | - | TRBV5-1 | TGCGCCAGCAGCTTGGGGACAGCTCTGGGCTACGAGCAGTACTTC | CASSLGTALGYEQYF
- | TRBJ2-7 | TRBD1 | TRBV18 | TGTGCCAGCTCACCTAGACAGGGGACCTACGAGCAGTACTTC | CASSPRQGTYEQYF
- | TRBJ2-7 | TRBD1 | TRBV10-3 | TGTGCCATCAAACGCGAGGACAGGGATTTTTCCGAGCAGTACTTC | CAIKREDRDFSEQYF
once | TRBJ1-3 | - | TRBV5-1 | TGCGCCAGCAGCCTGGGAGATGGAAACACCATATATTTT | CASSLGDGNTIYF
once | TRBJ1-5 | TRBD1 | TRBV19 | TGTGCCAGTAGTATTGGGGACAGGGGCCTACAGCCCCAGCATTTT | CASSIGDRGLQPQHF
- | TRBJ2-1 | - | TRBV2 | TGTGCCAGCAGTGAAATAACAGTCCTACCGTTCTTC | CASSEITVLPFF
- | TRBJ2-1 | TRBD2 | TRBV12-5 | TGTGCTAGTGGTTCGTTTGGGACTAGAGTGTTCAATGAGCAGTTCTTC | CASGSFGTRVFNEQFF
- | TRBJ1-2 | TRBD1 | TRBV14 | TGTGCCAGCAGCCAAGTACAGGGGGCGACCCAAGGCTACACCTTC | CASSQVQGATQGYTF
- | TRBJ2-7 | TRBD1 | TRBV5-1 | TGCGCCAGCAGCTTGCGGGGACAGGGGTCCTACGAGCAGTACTTC | CASSLRGQGSYEQYF
- | TRBJ2-5 | - | TRBV27 | TGTGCCAGCGGAGCGATGTACCAAGAGACCCAGTACTTC | CASGAMYQETQYF
once | TRBJ1-3 | - | TRBV7-2 | TGTGCCAGCAGCTTAGTGGGGGCGGGAAACACCATATATTTT | CASSLVGAGNTIYF
- | TRBJ1-1 | - | TRBV27 | TGTGCCAGCAGCACAGGGATAGGGGAAAAAGCTTTCTTT | CASSTGIGEKAFF
- | TRBJ1-1 | - | TRBV2 | TGTGCCAGCAGTCGCAGGGAGAACACTGAAGCTTTCTTT | CASSRRENTEAFF
- | TRBJ1-1 | TRBD1 | TRBV5-4 | TGTGCCAGCAGCTCTCCTGGACAGGCGAACACTGAAGCTTTCTTT | CASSSPGQANTEAFF